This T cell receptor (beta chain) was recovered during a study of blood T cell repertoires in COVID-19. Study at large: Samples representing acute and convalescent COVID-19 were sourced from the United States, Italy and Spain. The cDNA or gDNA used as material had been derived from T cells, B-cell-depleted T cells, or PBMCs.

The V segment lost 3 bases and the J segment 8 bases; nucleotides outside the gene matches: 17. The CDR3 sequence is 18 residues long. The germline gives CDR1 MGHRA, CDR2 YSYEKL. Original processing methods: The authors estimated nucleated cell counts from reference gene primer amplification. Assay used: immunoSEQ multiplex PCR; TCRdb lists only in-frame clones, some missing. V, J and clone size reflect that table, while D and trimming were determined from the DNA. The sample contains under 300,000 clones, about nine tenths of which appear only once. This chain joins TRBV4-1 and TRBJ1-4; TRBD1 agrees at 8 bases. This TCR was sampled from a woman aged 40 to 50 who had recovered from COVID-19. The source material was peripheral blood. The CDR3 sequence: CASSHLRAGGSSDEKLFF. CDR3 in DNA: TGCGCCAGCAGCCACTTGCGGGCAGGGGGCTCATCGGACGAAAAACTGTTTTTT.